What follows is one T cell receptor (beta chain) and its context. Its antigen is currently unknown. V was shortened by 6 bases and J by 9 bases, with 12 bases between the two germline ends. CDR1 SNHLY and CDR2 FYNNEI come from the germline V gene. There are 12 residues in the CDR3. The sample belongs to a study of T cells in Graves' hyperthyroidism and ophthalmopathy. Study findings and constraints: Blood also showed most of the thyroid clonotypes that were expanded above 0.001.

Aged 18 to 65, the patients had hyperthyroidism that was newly diagnosed and had lasted under 2 months. There were TCR beta CDR3 regions amplified from RNA transcripts. Carried out on the TCR CDR3, a first-round RT-PCR used the HTBI primer set. TCRdb passed the multiplex PCR reads through MiXCR, listing each CDR3 protein once. The sample holds about 510,000 distinct CDR3 sequences, 14% seen once. The rearrangement joins TRBV2 to TRBJ2-1, with a possible D match to TRBD2 (5 bases). The sequencing input was blood. This TCR derives from a woman in her thirties or forties with Graves' hyperthyroidism. The CDR3 bases are TGTGCCAGCAGCAGGACCCGGGGTGAGCAGTTCTTC. Its protein product is CASSRTRGEQFF.